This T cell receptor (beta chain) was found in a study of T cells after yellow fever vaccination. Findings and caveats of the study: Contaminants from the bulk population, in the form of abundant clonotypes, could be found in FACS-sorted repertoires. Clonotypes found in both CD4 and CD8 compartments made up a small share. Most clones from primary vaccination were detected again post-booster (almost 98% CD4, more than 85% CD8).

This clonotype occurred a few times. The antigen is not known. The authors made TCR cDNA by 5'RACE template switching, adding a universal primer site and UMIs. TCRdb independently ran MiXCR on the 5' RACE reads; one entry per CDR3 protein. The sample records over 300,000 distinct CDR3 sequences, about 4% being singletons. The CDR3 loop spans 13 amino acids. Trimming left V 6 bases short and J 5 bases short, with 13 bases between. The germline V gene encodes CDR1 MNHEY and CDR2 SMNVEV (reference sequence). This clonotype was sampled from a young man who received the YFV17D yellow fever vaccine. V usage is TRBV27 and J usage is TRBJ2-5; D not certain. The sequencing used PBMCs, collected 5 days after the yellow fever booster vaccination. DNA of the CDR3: TGTGCCAGCAGCCCCCGGGCCTGGGAGACCCAGTACTTC. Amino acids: CASSPRAWETQYF.